The 7 T cell receptor beta chains presented below share a single source sample, sequenced in a study of T cell changes during pregnancy in multiple sclerosis. Clones were sequenced by immunoSEQ multiplex PCR, and TCRdb holds only the in-frame ones, with some missing. The table includes 30,000 to 35,000 clones, around 90% detected once. The material sequenced was CD8+ T cells from peripheral blood mononuclear cells, taken in the first trimester of pregnancy. The receptors shown here come from a female donor with multiple sclerosis, enrolled in a pregnancy study.

V and J are TRBV28 and TRBJ2-7, with D perhaps TRBD2 (5 bases). CDR1 is MDHEN and CDR2 is SYDVKM in the germline V gene. CDR3 size: 14 residues. The germline V and J ends were trimmed by 3 bases and 4 bases, with 13 bases remaining between them. The CDR3 bases are TGTGCCAGCAGTTTTACGGACTCCCAATACGAGCAGTACTTC. Its protein is CASSFTDSQYEQYF. The whole variable domain, filled in from reference TRBV28 and TRBJ2-7, reads DVKVTQSSRYLVKRTGEKVFLECVQDMDHENMFWYRQDPGLGLRLIYFSYDVKMKEKGDIPEGYSVSREKKERFSLILESASTNQTSMYLCASSFTDSQYEQYFGPGTRLTVT.

The J gene is TRBJ2-7, the V gene TRBV4-3; 9 bases agree with TRBD1. The CDR3 length is 15 residues. The V and J ends lost 2 bases and 1 base, in that order; junction bases with no gene match: 3. Germline values: CDR1 LGHNA, CDR2 YSLEER. CDR3: CASSQYRGQSYEQYF. The CDR3 DNA is TGCGCCAGCAGCCAATACAGGGGGCAATCCTACGAGCAGTACTTC.

The chain links TRBV6-4 to TRBJ2-2; D gene unclear. CDR1 MRHNA and CDR2 SNTAGT come from the germline V gene. This CDR3 contains 13 residues. V shed 3 bases and J shed 3 bases, with 5 bases lying between them. The chain's CDR3 is CASSEGDTGELFF. The CDR3, as DNA: TGTGCCAGCAGTGAGGGCGACACCGGGGAGCTGTTTTTT.

This clone appeared once. V is TRBV27 and J is TRBJ1-1, with D possibly TRBD1 on 5 matching bases. V was trimmed by 0 bases and J by 4 bases, leaving 15 bases between them. From germline, CDR1 is MNHEY and CDR2 SMNVEV (reference sequence). There are 16 residues in the CDR3. The CDR3 bases are TGTGCCAGCAGTTTATCCGGCAGGACATTTCTCACTGAAGCTTTCTTT. Its protein is CASSLSGRTFLTEAFF.

V is TRBV7-8 and J is TRBJ2-7, with D tentatively TRBD1 (5 bases). V lost 2 bases, J lost 1 base, and 9 bases lay in between. Germline CDR1 and CDR2: SGHVS and FQNEAQ. The CDR3 extends over 14 amino acids. The CDR3 is CASSLIGESYEQYF. CDR3 in DNA: TGTGCCAGCAGCTTAATAGGGGAATCCTACGAGCAGTACTTC.

This chain links TRBV4-2 with TRBJ2-1; D may be TRBD2 (5 bases). This CDR3 is built from 16 residues. The V gene's germline CDR1 is LGHNA and CDR2 YNFKEQ. Trimming removed 0 bases at V and 0 bases at J, with 9 bases between. CDR3: CASSQDLGSSYNEQFF. The CDR3 DNA reads TGTGCCAGCAGCCAAGATCTGGGGAGCTCCTACAATGAGCAGTTCTTC.

V and J are TRBV7-9 and TRBJ1-4; TRBD1 aligns across 8 bases. The CDR3 extends over 18 amino acids. The germline V gene encodes CDR1 SEHNR and CDR2 FQNEAQ (reference sequence). The ends lost 2 bases at V and 3 bases at J; junction bases unmatched: 11. CDR3 protein: CASSLFGGQGAPNEKLFF. The CDR3, as DNA: TGTGCCAGCAGCTTATTTGGAGGACAGGGCGCTCCTAATGAAAAACTGTTTTTT.